This is a list of T cell receptor beta chains from one sample in a study of CD8 T cells in ankylosing spondylitis. TCRdb passed the 5' RACE reads through MiXCR, listing each CDR3 protein once. The table has some 840,000 distinct CDR3 sequences, about an eighth seen once. The sample taken for sequencing was blood, either unsorted or a sorted T cell fraction (not recorded which). These receptors were taken from a male donor with ankylosing spondylitis. The conserved cysteine and the conserved F or W are not part of the CDR3 here.

ASSSGLPSYNEQF	TRBJ2-1	TRBV27
ASSGQPIITEAF	TRBJ1-1	TRBV5-5
ASSSRQGDYVKNIQY	TRBJ2-4	TRBV12-3/TRBV12-4
ASSPGLAGGPETQY	TRBJ2-5	TRBV4-1
ASSSGLEETQY	TRBJ2-5	TRBV5-1
ASSLVGHREETQY	TRBJ2-5	TRBV7-2
ASSDVPAQPQH	TRBJ1-5	TRBV6-1
ASSRTGGINTIY	TRBJ1-3	TRBV4-1
ASSQDPAGQEEAF	TRBJ1-1	TRBV4-3
ASSPLGATEQF	TRBJ2-1	TRBV7-3
ASSGYPRGYQF	TRBJ2-1	TRBV25-1
ASSFGRPPYEQY	TRBJ2-7	TRBV7-2
SARRTGGGEQY	TRBJ2-7	TRBV29-1
SAPMRGNTEAF	TRBJ1-1	TRBV20-1
SVERPYEGTEAF	TRBJ1-1	TRBV29-1
ASSPGINEKLF	TRBJ1-4	TRBV7-2
ASYRPTDTQY	TRBJ2-3	TRBV6-5
ASSITGQGGEQY	TRBJ2-7	TRBV7-6
ASGPGLAPNEQF	TRBJ2-1	TRBV5-1
ASSVLAWDRGSSSIDLI	TRBJ1-2	TRBV9
ASSPSGTGELF	TRBJ2-2	TRBV7-3
ASSPVIVGFQSSEQY	TRBJ2-7	TRBV18
ASSSGPAGTQY	TRBJ2-5	TRBV6-2/TRBV6-3
SADRTARSYEQY	TRBJ2-7	TRBV20-1
ASSQDWRGMKGDEQF	TRBJ2-1	TRBV4-3
SARTGNNYGYT	TRBJ1-2	TRBV20-1
ASSYKRGTGNTEAF	TRBJ1-1	TRBV6-2/TRBV6-3
SVTSAFYNEQF	TRBJ2-1	TRBV29-1
ASSQSGQGAAEQY	TRBJ2-7	TRBV4-3
ASSRTSSNQPQH	TRBJ1-5	TRBV3-1
SASQGGRAEAF	TRBJ1-1	TRBV20-1
ASSANSGQREYGYT	TRBJ1-2	TRBV9
ASSLVRQTQY	TRBJ2-5	TRBV28
SARSRGRRTDTQY	TRBJ2-3	TRBV20-1
SAVRGDRVADTQY	TRBJ2-3	TRBV20-1
ATSRDRLGIRDEQY	TRBJ2-7	TRBV15
ASSLQDRDEQY	TRBJ2-7	TRBV5-6
SASRGMSYNEQF	TRBJ2-1	TRBV20-1
SASAGDTYEQY	TRBJ2-7	TRBV20-1
ASSGGTSAPGDTQY	TRBJ2-3	TRBV12-3/TRBV12-4
ASSPTGTSKF	TRBJ2-1	TRBV7-2
ASSGRTLTKNIQY	TRBJ2-4	TRBV2
ASSVRDREGYT	TRBJ1-2	TRBV4-3
ASTPRGGNEQF	TRBJ2-1	TRBV9
ASSQGMSNSPLH	TRBJ1-6	TRBV4-3
ASSQRTGDGNTIY	TRBJ1-3	TRBV4-1
ASSWGGETQY	TRBJ2-5	TRBV2
ASSTTGQETQY	TRBJ2-5	TRBV12-3/TRBV12-4
ASSRTSGYYEQY	TRBJ2-7	TRBV28
SARVQTGYGYT	TRBJ1-2	TRBV20-1
SATGTSGSGQTQY	TRBJ2-5	TRBV20-1
SVGKVATEAF	TRBJ1-1	TRBV29-1
ASSLFDRGTDTQY	TRBJ2-3	TRBV7-2
ASSYSLAGGPTEQY	TRBJ2-7	TRBV6-5
SGSAGGFTDTQY	TRBJ2-3	TRBV29-1